The sequence of this T cell receptor (beta chain) was determined in a study of T-cell reconstitution after alpha-beta-depleted transplantation in children. The germline CDR1 and CDR2 sequences are SGHVT and SQSDAQ. This CDR3 is 16 amino acids long. The TCRbeta library incorporated unique molecular identifiers. One entry per CDR3 protein, called by TCRdb with MiXCR from the PCR reads. The table includes 700,000 to 850,000 distinct CDR3 sequences, roughly 16% detected once. V and J are TRBV7-4 and TRBJ1-5; 12 bases fit TRBD1. The sample here was PBMCs, mostly from graft donor cells, taken 360 days after TCRalphabeta/CD19-depleted stem cell transplant. The clonotype comes from a male patient under 18 who had a stem cell transplant for acute lymphoblastic leukemia, so the T cells may come from the graft donor. The CDR3 region is CITGTGGSDCNQPQHF. CDR3 sequence (DNA): TGTATTACCGGGACAGGGGGCTCAGATTGCAATCAGCCCCAGCATTTT. The full variable domain, completed using reference TRBV7-4 and TRBJ1-5, is GAGVSQSPRYKVAKRGRDVALRCDSISGHVTLYWYRQTLGQGSEVLTYSQSDAQRDKSGRPSGRFSAERPERSVSTLKIQRTEQGDSAVYLCITGTGGSDCNQPQHFGDGTRLSIL.